The TCR beta chain described here comes from a study of shared clonotypes between healthy human individuals. A note on this clone: Its target is unknown.

It was CD45RO-negative cells, positively selected for CCR7, that made up naive CD8 cells, with terminally differentiated effector memory CD45RA+ cells excluded. Original processing methods: In the immunoSEQ data, sequences were junction-only and lacked quality scores, so filtering differed. Generated by immunoSEQ multiplex PCR, the TCRdb table keeps only in-frame clones and is missing some. For V, J and clone size, that table is used; D and trimming come from the DNA. The profile covers roughly 1,800,000 clones, with approximately 94% appearing a single time and 1% to 1.5% taken by the ten largest. Study results and caveats: At large depth, rarefaction still showed sorted-subset sequencing to be incomplete.

Germline CDR1 and CDR2: SGHVS and FNYEAQ. The CDR3 has 13 residues. V lost 5 bases and J 8 bases, leaving 13 bases between the germline ends. The sample comprised naive CD8+ T cells sorted from blood. The chain links TRBV7-6 to TRBJ2-1; D not certain. The origin of this receptor is a man between 18 and 35 years old in good health. CDR3 nucleotides: TGTGCCAGCAGCGACCCGCTTTTCGATGAGCAGTTCTTC. It encodes CASSDPLFDEQFF.